This T cell receptor (beta chain) derives from a study of CD8 T cells in Susac syndrome. The CDR3 is made up of 11 amino acids. Trimming took off 3 bases at V and 8 bases at J, with 10 bases between the two ends. Germline values: CDR1 GTSNPN, CDR2 SVGIG (reference sequence). CD8+ and CD4+ T cells taken from blood had their TCR beta sequenced. The multiple sclerosis controls were treatment-naive patients affected by stable or active relapsing-remitting disease. TEMRA cells were enriched by FACS, and CD4+ and CD8+ T cells were negatively isolated. Random hexamers were used to reverse transcribe an amount of 0.5 to 1 ug RNA. Coverage of TCR beta CDR3 amplification by immunoSEQ multiplex PCR extended to 54 Vbeta and 13 Jbeta. TCRdb itself ran the immunoSEQ multiplex PCR reads through MiXCR, one entry per CDR3 protein. This sample has 170,000 or so distinct CDR3 sequences, with around 93% found just once.

This clonotype was detected only once. The sequence was obtained from a human donor with multiple sclerosis. Sequences were obtained from CD4+ T cells from PBMCs. The V and J genes are TRBV30 and TRBJ1-2; D gene unclear. The DNA for the CDR3 is TGTGCCTGGAGCCGCCCTTGGGGCTACACCTTC. Its protein product is CAWSRPWGYTF.